These 21 T cell receptor beta chains came from one sample sequenced in a study of human T cells and chemical hapten exposure. The time point here: patch test 1, 2 weeks after DPC sensitization. Treatment described: therapeutic diphenylcyclopropenone sensitization with weekly scalp DPC. TCRdb re-derived calls from the RACE reads in MiXCR, one entry per CDR3 protein. The sample has 84,000 or so distinct CDR3 sequences; approximately 10% are singletons. The sample here was whole blood, taken in connection with sensitization to the hapten diphenylcyclopropenone (DPC). The origin of the receptors is a man aged 35-49 years with alopecia areata. Some clones in this sample may be carry-over from other donors' samples.

This chain connects TRBV7-2 to TRBJ2-2, with 7 bases fitting TRBD2. There are 15 residues in the CDR3. The V gene's germline CDR1 is SGHTA and CDR2 FQGNSA. The junction had 2 bases not matched to a gene; V was cut back by 4 bases and J by 0 bases. The CDR3 sequence is CASSWEGANTGELFF. The CDR3 DNA reads as TGTGCCAGCAGCTGGGAGGGAGCGAACACCGGGGAGCTGTTTTTT.

This clonotype showed up many times. CDR3: CASSPPKDWEGAFF. The CDR3 coding sequence is TGTGCCAGCAGTCCCCCCAAAGATTGGGAGGGCGCTTTCTTT. The gene calls are TRBV6-2 or TRBV6-3 and TRBJ1-1; D unclear. The CDR3 length is 14 residues. The V gene's germline CDR1 is MNHEY and CDR2 SVGEGT. V was cut by 5 bases and J by 11 bases, with 21 bases left in between.

This clonotype was detected ten times or more. CDR3 sequence reads: CASSYSGDTQYF. CDR3 nucleotides: TGTGCCAGCAGTTACTCTGGGGATACGCAGTATTTT. The gene calls are TRBV6-5 and TRBJ2-3; D gene unclear. Deletions cut 0 bases from V and 6 bases from J, with 4 bases between. Germline lookup yields CDR1 MNHEY and CDR2 SVGAGI. The length of the CDR3 is 12 residues.

This clonotype was counted only a few times. This chain connects TRBV20-1 to TRBJ1-5; D gene unclear. Germline V gene sequence: CDR1 DFQATT, CDR2 SNEGSKA (reference sequence). The CDR3 runs to 12 residues. Trimming cost V 5 bases and J 5 bases, with 10 bases left between them. The CDR3 nucleotides read TGCAGTGCTGTTCGGGAAGATCAGCCCCAGCATTTT. Translating gives CSAVREDQPQHF.

V is TRBV29-1 and J is TRBJ2-1; no reliable D call. The CDR3 is 12 residues long. V lost 7 bases and J 5 bases, leaving 12 bases between the germline ends. The germline V gene encodes CDR1 SQVTM and CDR2 ANQGSEA. The CDR3 protein is CSGADRHNEQFF. The CDR3 DNA is TGCAGCGGGGCGGATCGACACAATGAGCAGTTCTTC.

In its sample, this clonotype was seen a few times. V gene TRBV7-2 combines with J gene TRBJ2-4, with 9 bases that match TRBD1. Germline V CDR1 and CDR2: SGHTA, FQGNSA. The trim removed 6 bases at V and 6 bases at J, leaving 3 bases unmatched. This CDR3 region has 13 residues. The CDR3 coding sequence is TGTGCCAGCAGACGACAGGGGGTAAACATTCAGTACTTC. It yields the protein CASRRQGVNIQYF.

CDR3 in DNA: TGTGCCAGCAGCTTAGCCGAGGGTCATCAGCCCCAGCATTTT. Amino acid sequence: CASSLAEGHQPQHF. The chain has TRBV7-6 and TRBJ1-5; D is ambiguous. The CDR3 length is 14 residues. From germline, CDR1 is SGHVS and CDR2 FNYEAQ. Trimming cost V 0 bases and J 5 bases, with 8 bases left between them.

At least ten counts were recorded for this clonotype. The chain uses TRBV20-1 and TRBJ1-4; weak D call: TRBD1 (6 bases). The CDR3 consists of 13 residues. With 6 bases removed from V and 4 bases from J, the gap between germline ends came to 12 bases. The V gene's germline CDR1 is DFQATT and CDR2 SNEGSKA (reference sequence). For the CDR3, the DNA is TGCAGTGCAGGTGCAGGGGTTAATGAAAAACTGTTTTTT. Translated: CSAGAGVNEKLFF.

This clonotype has ten or more counts. The V call is TRBV20-1, the J call TRBJ1-4, with 8 bases identical to TRBD1. Per germline, CDR1 DFQATT and CDR2 SNEGSKA (reference sequence). The CDR3 is made up of 14 amino acids. V lost 5 bases and J lost 5; bases outside the gene matches: 7. Here the CDR3 DNA reads TGCAGTGCTGAGACAGGGGAACGAAATGAAAAACTGTTTTTT. It codes for CSAETGERNEKLFF.

The chain's CDR3 is CASSVAGNTIYF. In DNA form, the CDR3 reads TGTGCCAGCAGCGTAGCTGGAAACACCATATATTTT. The J gene is TRBJ1-3, the V gene TRBV9; no reliable D call. The CDR3 is 12 residues long. V lost 0 bases to trimming and J lost 2 bases, with 0 bases between them. The germline V gene has CDR1 SGDLS and CDR2 YYNGEE.

This clonotype showed up many times. J is TRBJ1-4 and V is TRBV2; D is uncertain. Germline lookup yields CDR1 SNHLY and CDR2 FYNNEI. The CDR3 totals 15 residues. The V end was cut by 6 bases, the J end by 0 bases, with 11 bases between. CDR3 DNA: TGTGCCAGCAGAGCCATACTTGCAACTAATGAAAAACTGTTTTTT. Amino acids: CASRAILATNEKLFF.

In its sample, this clonotype was seen a few times. The chain is built from TRBV18 and TRBJ2-3; tentatively, D is TRBD1 (6 bases). The CDR3 loop spans 13 amino acids. In germline, CDR1 is KGHSH, CDR2 LQKENI. Trimming took off 4 bases at V and 2 bases at J, with 7 bases between the two ends. CDR3 nucleotide sequence: TGTGCCAGCTCACAGGGGGACACAGATACGCAGTATTTT. It specifies CASSQGDTDTQYF.

V is TRBV7-9 and J is TRBJ1-2; 7 nucleotides agree with TRBD1. Germline V gene lookup returns CDR1 SEHNR and CDR2 FQNEAQ (reference sequence). This CDR3 is 15 amino acids long. The V and J ends lost 5 bases and 5 bases, in that order; junction bases with no gene match: 11. The CDR3 reads CASSPSGRGLYGYTF. CDR3 DNA sequence: TGTGCCAGCAGCCCCTCTGGGAGGGGGCTGTATGGCTACACCTTC.

The chain uses TRBV7-2 and TRBJ2-5; tentatively, D is TRBD1 or TRBD2 (5 bases each). The CDR3 runs 14 residues. V was cut by 5 bases and J by 3 bases, with 13 bases left in between. Germline V CDR1 and CDR2: SGHTA, FQGNSA. As DNA, the CDR3 is TGTGCCAGCAGCCGGGACCTAGGGGAAGAGACCCAGTACTTC. Its protein is CASSRDLGEETQYF.

In its sample, this clonotype was seen many times. The V gene is TRBV12-3 or TRBV12-4, the J gene TRBJ2-3, with TRBD2 as a possible D gene (5 bases). The V end lost 1 base, the J end lost 2 bases, and 10 bases lay between the germline ends. This CDR3 spans 15 amino acids. Written as DNA, the CDR3 is TGTGCCAGCAGTTTAGGCACGGGGTCCACAGATACGCAGTATTTT. Residues: CASSLGTGSTDTQYF.

At least ten counts were recorded for this clonotype. This chain uses TRBV5-6 with TRBJ1-5, with D perhaps TRBD1 (5 bases). There are 14 residues in the CDR3. The ends were cut back, 2 bases at V and 7 bases at J, with 13 bases in the middle. CDR1 is SGHDT and CDR2 is YYEEEE in the germline V gene. The CDR3 protein is CASSFRTGRQPQHF. CDR3 sequence (DNA): TGTGCCAGCAGCTTCCGAACAGGTCGCCAGCCCCAGCATTTT.

In this sample, this clonotype turned up a few times. The DNA of the CDR3 is TGTGCCAGCAGTCTGACTAGCGGCTATGAGCAGTTCTTC. This encodes CASSLTSGYEQFF. This sequence joins TRBV3-1 and TRBJ2-1, with 9 bases identical to TRBD2. V shed 6 bases and J 8 bases; nucleotides not matched to a gene: 5. The CDR3 has 13 amino acids. The germline CDR1 and CDR2 sequences are LGHDT and YNNKEL (reference sequence).

This clonotype has a count of ten or more. V usage is TRBV10-3 and J usage is TRBJ1-6; 7 bases line up with TRBD1. This CDR3 comprises 14 residues. Germline trimming cut 7 bases from V and 7 bases from J; bases unmatched to any gene: 7. Per germline, CDR1 ENHRY and CDR2 SYGVKD. Written as DNA, the CDR3 is TGTGCCATCACCCACGACAGGGACAATTCACCCCTCCACTTT. Amino acid sequence: CAITHDRDNSPLHF.

A remark on this clonotype: At one end the junction does not follow the germline gene, possibly because of a read error. The chain carries TRBV5-4 and TRBJ1-4, with a weak D call TRBD1 (5 bases). From germline, CDR1 is SGHNT and CDR2 YYREEE (reference sequence). This CDR3 has 14 residues. CDR3 sequence (DNA): TGTGCCAGCAGCTTGGTGGGGGTTGATGAAAAAATGTTTTTT. Translating gives CASSLVGVDEKMFF.

This chain links TRBV9 with TRBJ2-7, with 8 bases matching TRBD2. With V trimmed by 0 bases and J by 3 bases, 5 bases remained unmatched. The CDR3 has 15 amino acids. Germline values: CDR1 SGDLS, CDR2 YYNGEE. The CDR3 nucleotides are TGTGCCAGCAGCGTAGGTACTAGCGGAATCTACGAGCAGTACTTC. Residues: CASSVGTSGIYEQYF.

The V gene is TRBV28, the J gene TRBJ2-7; D not certain. The CDR3 consists of 12 residues. The V gene lost 4 bases and the J gene lost 4 bases, with 8 bases spanning the gap. Germline V CDR1 and CDR2: MDHEN, SYDVKM. CDR3 residues: CASSSKPYEQYV. CDR3 nucleotides: TGTGCCAGCAGTTCAAAGCCGTACGAGCAGTACGTC.